This T cell receptor beta chain came from a study of memory CD4+ T cells and cytomegalovirus serostatus. Single viable CD3+CD4+CD8-CD45RO+ cells were sorted as the memory CD4+ T cells. General study points: The CMV-associated TCR signature appears largely within the CD4+ memory repertoire.

Only a few counts were recorded for this clone. Antigen unknown. The table came from immunoSEQ multiplex PCR; TCRdb's copy has only in-frame clones and leaves some out. Among about 48,000 clones, just under 80% were seen once, and the ten largest hold about 0.8%. Sequencing was carried out using memory CD4+ T cells from blood. This TCR was sampled from an adult in good health and CMV-seronegative.

Written as DNA, the CDR3 is TGTGCCACCACCCTGGAAGGGAAGCCCAATGAAAAACTGTTTTTT. Protein product: CATTLEGKPNEKLFF. The V and J genes are TRBV6-1 and TRBJ1-4; no reliable D call. V lost 10 bases to trimming and J lost 5 bases, with 20 bases between them. The CDR3 sequence is 15 residues long. Per germline, CDR1 MNHNS and CDR2 SASEGT.